This T cell receptor beta chain stems from a study of blood T cell repertoires in COVID-19. The wider study: Collection of acute and convalescent COVID-19 samples took place in the United States, Italy and Spain.

One Seattle source followed patients from active infection through their disease course. CDR1 SGDLS and CDR2 YYNGEE come from the germline V gene. CDR3 length equals 14 residues. Trimming removed 2 bases from V and 10 bases from J, with 16 bases in between. The authors' processing: For nucleated cells, counts were estimated from reference gene primer amplification. This table comes from immunoSEQ multiplex PCR, and its TCRdb copy is limited to in-frame clones, with some not included. V, J and clone size reflect that table, while D and trimming were determined from the DNA. The table includes about 140,000 clones, about four fifths detected once.

The V call is TRBV9, the J call TRBJ2-1, with TRBD1 as a possible D gene (5 bases). The clonotype originates from a man aged 30 to 39 with COVID-19, enrolled during active disease. Source material: peripheral blood. The DNA of the CDR3 is TGTGCCAGCAGCGTCCTGGCACAGGAGCAGGAGCAGTTCTTC. It codes for CASSVLAQEQEQFF. Variable domain in full (rest from reference TRBV9 and TRBJ2-1): DSGVTQTPKHLITATGQRVTLRCSPRSGDLSVYWYQQSLDQGLQFLIQYYNGEERAKGNILERFSAQQFPDLHSELNLSSLELGDSALYFCASSVLAQEQEQFFGPGTRLTVL.